This T cell receptor beta chain derives from a study of identical twins. This clonotype turned up a few times. The antigen remains undetermined. Findings and limits, study-wide: Out-of-frame beta chain sequences displayed weaker excess sharing between twins. Researchers reported excess low generation probability among twin-shared out-of-frame alpha sequences. In cord blood, abundant beta clonotypes had fewer insertions; memory showed no trend.

The CDR3 extends over 16 amino acids. V was shortened by 3 bases and J by 7 bases, with 19 bases between the two germline ends. The germline gives CDR1 MNHEY, CDR2 SVGAGI. TCRdb redid the calling of the 5' RACE reads with MiXCR, one entry per CDR3 protein. The top ten hold approximately 1.6% of the sample, which has approximately 690,000 distinct CDR3 sequences, around 6% seen once. The sequenced material came from naive T cells sorted from blood. The clonotype was recovered from a man younger than 30 in good health. This chain uses TRBV6-5 with TRBJ2-1; D uncertain. CDR3 bases: TGTGCCAGCAGTTATCGTGGTCATCCGGCACGAAATGAGCAGTTCTTC. Amino acids: CASSYRGHPARNEQFF.